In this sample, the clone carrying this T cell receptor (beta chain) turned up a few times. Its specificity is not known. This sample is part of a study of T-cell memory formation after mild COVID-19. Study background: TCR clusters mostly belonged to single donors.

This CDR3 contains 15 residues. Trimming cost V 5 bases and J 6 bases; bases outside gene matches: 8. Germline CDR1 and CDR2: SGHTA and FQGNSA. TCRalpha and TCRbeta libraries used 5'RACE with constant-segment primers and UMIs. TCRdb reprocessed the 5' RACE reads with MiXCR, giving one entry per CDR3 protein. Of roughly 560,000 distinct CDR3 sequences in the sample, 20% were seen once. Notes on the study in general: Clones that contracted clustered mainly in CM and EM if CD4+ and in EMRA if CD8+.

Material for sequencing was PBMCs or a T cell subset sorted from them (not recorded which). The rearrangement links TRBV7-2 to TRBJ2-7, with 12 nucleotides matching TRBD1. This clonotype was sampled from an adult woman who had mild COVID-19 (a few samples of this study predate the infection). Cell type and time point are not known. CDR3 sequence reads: CASSGPGTGGSEQYF. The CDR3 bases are TGTGCCAGCAGCGGTCCCGGGACAGGGGGCTCCGAGCAGTACTTC.